Following are 7 T cell receptor beta chains from one sample sequenced in a study of molecular identifiers for immune sequencing clone quantification. TCRdb re-called the PCR reads through MiXCR, storing one row per CDR3 protein. This sample yields about 640,000 distinct CDR3 sequences, of which about 20% are seen a single time; approximately 0.9% belongs to the top ten. The sample taken for sequencing was naive CD8+ T cells from blood, with Jurkat cell RNA spiked in. Subset described: FACS-sorted CD8+CD4-CCR7+CD45RA+ naive T cells. The origin of the receptors is a human donor in good health. Some libraries in this study had Jurkat cell RNA spiked in.

This chain uses TRBV20-1 with TRBJ2-2; perhaps TRBD1 as D (5 bases). Trimming removed 6 bases at V and 7 bases at J, with 18 bases between. This CDR3 region has 14 residues. Germline loops: CDR1 DFQATT, CDR2 SNEGSKA (reference sequence). The CDR3 here is CSAEPRDWDGELFF. The CDR3 coding sequence is TGCAGTGCAGAGCCCAGGGATTGGGACGGGGAGCTGTTTTTT.

The rearrangement uses TRBV28 and TRBJ1-3; 9 bases are shared with TRBD1. Germline values: CDR1 MDHEN, CDR2 SYDVKM. With V trimmed by 5 bases and J by 3 bases, 5 bases remained unmatched. This CDR3 region has 15 residues. The CDR3 here is CASSLETGGGNTIYF. The CDR3 DNA is TGTGCCAGCAGTCTCGAGACAGGGGGTGGAAACACCATATATTTT.

This clonotype was observed once. The CDR3 does not close with the conserved phenylalanine or tryptophan, likely indicating a read error. The chain couples TRBV4-3 to TRBJ2-7, with D possibly being TRBD1 or TRBD2 (6 bases each). This CDR3 has 15 residues. CDR1 LGHNA and CDR2 YSLEER come from the germline V gene. The V end was cut by 0 bases, the J end by 0 bases, with 9 bases between. DNA for the CDR3: TGCGCCAGCAGCCAAGACAGGGGAGGCTCCTACGAGCAGTACTAC. It codes for CASSQDRGGSYEQYY.

This clonotype was recorded at least ten times. J is TRBJ2-3 and V is TRBV6-5; the D gene is possibly TRBD2 (5 bases). The CDR3 contains 12 residues. V lost 2 bases, J lost 5 bases, and 5 bases lay in between. Germline CDR1 reads MNHEY; CDR2 reads SVGAGI. The CDR3 loop is CASSYEGDTQYF. CDR3 DNA sequence: TGTGCCAGCAGTTACGAGGGAGATACGCAGTATTTT.

This clonotype was counted at least ten times. The chain employs TRBV19 and TRBJ1-5; D is unresolved. V lost 10 bases and J lost 4, with 11 bases in between. The CDR3 totals 12 residues. CDR1 is LNHDA and CDR2 is SQIVND in the germline V gene (reference sequence). The CDR3 DNA follows: TGTGCCACTGGGGTCGCGAATCAGCCCCAGCATTTT. Protein sequence: CATGVANQPQHF.

This clonotype was picked up many times. This chain joins TRBV20-1 and TRBJ2-7; 14 bases are a match to TRBD2. After removal of 8 bases from V and 7 bases from J, the junction contained 31 bases not matched to a gene. The CDR3 sequence is 21 residues long. CDR1 is DFQATT and CDR2 is SNEGSKA in the germline V gene (reference sequence). CDR3 bases: TGCAGTACCACAGCCGGGACTAGCGGGAGTACCCTACAGAAATTTACGCGGGAGCAGTACTTC. This sequence encodes CSTTAGTSGSTLQKFTREQYF.

This clonotype came up many times. This chain links TRBV7-9 with TRBJ1-5, with no clear D. The germline CDR1 and CDR2 sequences are SEHNR and FQNEAQ (reference sequence). V lost 5 bases to trimming and J lost 0 bases, with 14 bases between them. This CDR3 is 16 amino acids long. The CDR3 loop reads CASSVGSPYSNQPQHF. In DNA, the CDR3 is TGTGCCAGCAGCGTCGGAAGTCCCTATAGCAATCAGCCCCAGCATTTT.